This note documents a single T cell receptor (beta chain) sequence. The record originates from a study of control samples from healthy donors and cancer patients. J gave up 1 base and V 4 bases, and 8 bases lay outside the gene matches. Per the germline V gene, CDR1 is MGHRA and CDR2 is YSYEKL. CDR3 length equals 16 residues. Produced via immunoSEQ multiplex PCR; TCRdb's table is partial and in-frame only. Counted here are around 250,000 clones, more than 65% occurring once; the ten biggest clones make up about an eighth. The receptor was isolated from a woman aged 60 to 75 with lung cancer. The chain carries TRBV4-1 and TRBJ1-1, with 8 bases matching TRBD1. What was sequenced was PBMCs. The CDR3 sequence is CASSLQTGDANTEAFF. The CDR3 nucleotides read TGCGCCAGCAGCCTCCAGACAGGGGACGCGAACACTGAAGCTTTCTTT.